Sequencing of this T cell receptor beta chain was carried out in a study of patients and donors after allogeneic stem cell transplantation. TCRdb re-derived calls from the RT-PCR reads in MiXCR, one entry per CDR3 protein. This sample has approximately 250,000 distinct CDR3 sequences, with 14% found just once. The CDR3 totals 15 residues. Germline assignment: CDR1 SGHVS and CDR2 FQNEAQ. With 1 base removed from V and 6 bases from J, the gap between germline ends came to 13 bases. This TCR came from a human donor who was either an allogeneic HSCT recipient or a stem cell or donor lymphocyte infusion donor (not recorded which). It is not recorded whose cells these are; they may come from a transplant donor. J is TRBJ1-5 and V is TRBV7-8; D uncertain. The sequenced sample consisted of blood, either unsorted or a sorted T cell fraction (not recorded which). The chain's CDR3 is CASSLVSTAGQPQHF. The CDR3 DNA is TGTGCCAGCAGCTTAGTGAGTACCGCGGGTCAGCCCCAGCATTTT.